Following are 27 T cell receptor beta chains from one sample sequenced in a study of read filtering for tumor transcriptome and immune sequencing. From roughly 400 ng of RNA, a library with molecular barcoded alpha/delta and beta/gamma adaptors was made. TCRdb processed the reads anew with MiXCR; each CDR3 protein has one entry. This table holds approximately 9,800 distinct CDR3 sequences, roughly 15% found once. Sequenced input: a population of CD138-negative cells sorted from bone marrow. These receptors originate from a donor older than 35 with multiple myeloma.

There are many counts of this clonotype. For the CDR3, the DNA is TGTGCCAGTTCAAACGGGCCGGGCACAGATACGCAGTATTTT. Translating it yields CASSNGPGTDTQYF. The chain links TRBV3-1 to TRBJ2-3; unclear D gene. This CDR3 comprises 14 residues. Trimming pared 9 bases from V and 1 base from J, leaving 14 bases between. Germline CDR1 is LGHDT and CDR2 is YNNKEL (reference sequence).

At least ten counts were recorded for this clonotype. V and J are TRBV20-1 and TRBJ1-6, with unresolved D. V lost 3 bases, J lost 7 bases, and 16 bases lay in between. CDR1 is DFQATT, CDR2 SNEGSKA, per germline (reference sequence). The CDR3 contains 15 residues. CDR3 nucleotide sequence: TGCAGTGCTAGCTATGACAAAGGGCCCAATTCACCCCTCCACTTT. This encodes CSASYDKGPNSPLHF.

This clonotype is medium-sized in the sample. The chain couples TRBV30 to TRBJ2-1, with D uncertain. From germline, CDR1 is GTSNPN and CDR2 SVGIG (reference sequence). V was clipped by 0 bases and J by 6 bases, with 9 bases between them. This CDR3 spans 13 amino acids. The CDR3 sequence is CAWSVRMSNEQFF. Here the CDR3 DNA reads TGTGCCTGGAGTGTACGGATGAGCAATGAGCAGTTCTTC.

Remarks on this clonotype: One base separates it from a far larger clone, so it is likely a read error. The chain couples TRBV9 to TRBJ1-1; maybe TRBD1 (6 bases). The better agreement between TRBJ1-5 and the DNA end casts doubt on the J call. Germline values: CDR1 SGDLS, CDR2 YYNGEE. This CDR3 region has 16 residues. The CDR3 region is CASSVDGAGGADTQHF. CDR3 bases: TGTGCCAGCAGCGTAGATGGAGCGGGGGGGGCAGATACGCAGCATTTT.

This clonotype occurred many times. This chain links TRBV2 with TRBJ2-3, with D unresolved. V gave up 3 bases and J gave up 7 bases, with 8 bases separating them. The germline CDR1 and CDR2 sequences are SNHLY and FYNNEI. CDR3 length: 12 amino acids. The CDR3 DNA follows: TGTGCCAGCAGTGATACACTTTATACGCAGTATTTT. Translation gives CASSDTLYTQYF.

Comments on this clonotype: Compared with germline, one end of the junction differs, possibly owing to a read error. As DNA, the CDR3 is TGTGCCAGTAGTATGCAGGGGGCAGACACAGATACGCAGCGTTTT. It specifies CASSMQGADTDTQRF. The V call is TRBV19, the J call TRBJ2-3, with TRBD1 identical over 8 bases. The CDR3 is made up of 15 amino acids. Per germline, CDR1 LNHDA and CDR2 SQIVND (reference sequence).

This clonotype counts as medium-sized. The V gene is TRBV7-6, the J gene TRBJ2-3; 9 bases are a match to TRBD1. The V gene end was trimmed by 5 bases and the J gene end by 4 bases; junction bases not matched to a gene: 7. CDR1 and CDR2 (germline): SGHVS, FNYEAQ. The CDR3 contains 15 residues. The chain's CDR3 is CASSPRGTGPDTQYF. CDR3 in DNA: TGTGCCAGCAGCCCAAGAGGGACAGGGCCAGATACGCAGTATTTT.

Relative to its sample, this clonotype is medium-sized (0.01 to 0.1%). This rearrangement joins TRBV4-2 to TRBJ2-1, with 14 positions matching TRBD2. This CDR3 is built from 16 residues. Germline CDR1 is LGHNA and CDR2 is YNFKEQ. The ends lost 6 bases at V and 9 bases at J; junction bases unmatched: 10. CDR3 sequence: CASRPRLAGGQGEQFF. The DNA for the CDR3 is TGTGCCAGCAGGCCCAGACTAGCGGGAGGGCAGGGTGAGCAGTTCTTC.

V usage is TRBV6-2 or TRBV6-3 and J usage is TRBJ2-3, with TRBD2 matching 8 bases. This CDR3 is 14 amino acids long. The germline V gene has CDR1 MNHEY and CDR2 SVGEGT. V was pared by 7 bases and J by 3 bases, with 6 bases of the junction left unmatched. CDR3 protein: CASTLASGTDTQYF. CDR3 bases: TGTGCCAGCACTCTTGCTAGCGGGACAGATACGCAGTATTTT.

On this clonotype: This may be a read error: a much more frequent sequence differs by one nucleotide. The chain couples TRBV2 to TRBJ1-5; tentative D call: TRBD1 (5 bases). This CDR3 has 14 amino acids. From germline, CDR1 is SNHLY and CDR2 FYNNEI. DNA of the CDR3: TGTGCCGGCAGGGCCACCGGGAGCAATCAGCCCCAGCATTTT. Protein product: CAGRATGSNQPQHF.

Judged by abundance, this clonotype is medium-sized. The chain uses TRBV4-1 and TRBJ2-1; D is undetermined. Per the germline V gene, CDR1 is MGHRA and CDR2 is YSYEKL. Trimming left V 0 bases short and J 8 bases short, with 11 bases between. The CDR3 is made up of 14 amino acids. The chain's CDR3 is CASSQDPGRDEQFF. In DNA form, the CDR3 reads TGCGCCAGCAGCCAAGATCCGGGTCGGGATGAGCAGTTCTTC.

At least ten counts were recorded for this clonotype. This chain connects TRBV20-1 to TRBJ2-5; 9 nucleotides match TRBD2. Looked up from germline, CDR1 is DFQATT and CDR2 is SNEGSKA (reference sequence). The V segment lost 3 bases and the J segment 3 bases; nucleotides outside the gene matches: 14. This CDR3 is built from 17 residues. CDR3 sequence (DNA): TGCAGTGCTAGTTCGTCATTGGTGGCTAGCGGGAAAGAGACCCAGTACTTC. This gives the protein CSASSSLVASGKETQYF.

At least ten counts were recorded for this clonotype. With a much larger clone just one base away, this may be a read error. The chain joins TRBV24-1 to TRBJ2-1; D may correspond to TRBD1 or TRBD2 (5 bases each). The CDR3 is made up of 16 amino acids. From germline, CDR1 is KGHDR and CDR2 SFDVKD. As DNA, the CDR3 is TGTGCCACCAGTGATCCAGTTGAGGGGTCCTACAATGGGCAGTTCTTC. Encoded protein: CATSDPVEGSYNGQFF.

This clonotype showed up many times. V and J are TRBV7-9 and TRBJ1-3; D gene ambiguous. Trimming shortened V by 5 bases and J by 0 bases, and 8 bases separated the two germline ends. Germline CDR1 and CDR2: SEHNR and FQNEAQ (reference sequence). This CDR3 spans 14 amino acids. CDR3 nucleotides: TGTGCCAGCAGCCTCGACTACTCTGGAAACACCATATATTTT. Protein: CASSLDYSGNTIYF.

This clonotype was recorded many times. This may arise from a read error, as a much more abundant clone is one base away. The chain combines TRBV7-2 with TRBJ1-4; D possibly corresponds to TRBD1 (5 bases). The germline V gene encodes CDR1 SGHTA and CDR2 FQGNSA. CDR3 length: 16 residues. The CDR3: CASSLVWGVNNEKRFF. DNA for the CDR3: TGTGCCAGCAGCTTAGTGTGGGGCGTGAACAATGAAAAACGGTTTTTT.

This clonotype was observed many times. A far larger clone differs by one base, so this is likely a read error. This rearrangement joins TRBV11-3 to TRBJ2-1; D remains ambiguous. Germline CDR1 is SGHNT and CDR2 is YENEEA. This CDR3 is 12 amino acids long. DNA of the CDR3: TGTGCCAGCAGCTTAGCCTACAATGAGCAGATCTTC. Its translation: CASSLAYNEQIF.

There are many counts of this clonotype. The V and J genes are TRBV7-3 and TRBJ2-7; 10 positions match TRBD2. Germline lookup yields CDR1 SGHTA and CDR2 FQGTGA. The CDR3 is 15 amino acids. V lost 4 bases, J lost 2 bases, and 5 bases stayed unmatched. This CDR3 is CASSSRTSGTYEQYF. The CDR3 DNA follows: TGTGCCAGCAGCTCCCGGACTAGCGGTACCTACGAGCAGTACTTC.

The chain employs TRBV10-2 and TRBJ1-1, with 12 bases identical to TRBD1. J lost 11 bases, V lost 0 bases, and 7 bases had no gene match. CDR1 and CDR2 from the germline V gene are WSHSY and SAAADI. This CDR3 has 15 residues. The CDR3 sequence: CASSESIGTGGWAFF. CDR3 sequence (DNA): TGCGCCAGCAGTGAGTCCATTGGGACAGGGGGCTGGGCTTTCTTT.

This clonotype is judged medium-sized. This rearrangement joins TRBV7-2 to TRBJ2-1; TRBD1 matches 8 bases. V was pared by 6 bases and J by 2 bases, with 6 bases of the junction left unmatched. The CDR3 runs 15 residues. The germline V gene has CDR1 SGHTA and CDR2 FQGNSA. The CDR3 loop reads CASSPDRGTYNEQFF. The CDR3 DNA is TGTGCCAGCAGTCCTGACAGGGGTACCTACAATGAGCAGTTCTTC.

As to this clonotype: With a much larger clone just one base away, this may be a read error. CDR3 bases: TGTGCCAGCAGTTTAGCCCCTCTTGGAGATACGCAGTATTTT. This gives the protein CASSLAPLGDTQYF. The V gene is TRBV12-3 or TRBV12-4, the J gene TRBJ2-3; D is unresolved. CDR3 length: 14 amino acids. The germline V and J ends were trimmed by 0 bases and 5 bases, with 9 bases remaining between them.

Concerning this clonotype itself: A read error may produce the germline difference seen at one junction end. The CDR3 loop reads CPSSQGTGGNSPLRF. CDR3 coding DNA: TGCCCCAGCAGCCAAGGGACAGGGGGAAATTCACCCCTCCGCTTT. The rearrangement links TRBV4-1 to TRBJ1-6, with 11 bases lining up with TRBD1. The length of the CDR3 is 15 residues. Germline assignment: CDR1 MGHRA and CDR2 YSYEKL.

This clonotype was detected ten times or more. The genes are TRBV6-6 and TRBJ2-3, with D unclear. V gave up 10 bases and J gave up 0 bases, with 14 bases separating them. Looked up from germline, CDR1 is MNHNY and CDR2 is SVGAGI (reference sequence). The CDR3 totals 14 residues. CDR3 in DNA: TGTGCCACTTCACGACAAGCCAGCACAGATACGCAGTATTTT. It encodes CATSRQASTDTQYF.

Within the sample, this clonotype is medium-sized (0.01 to 0.1%). This sequence joins TRBV11-3 and TRBJ2-1; D may match TRBD1 or TRBD2 (5 bases each). Germline CDR1 reads SGHNT; CDR2 reads YENEEA. Trimming left V 1 base short and J 15 bases short, with 10 bases between. The CDR3 is 11 amino acids. The CDR3 region is CASSLGGSGFF. For the CDR3, the DNA is TGTGCCAGCAGCTTAGGGGGGAGTGGGTTCTTC.

By proportion, this clonotype is medium-sized. The chain is built from TRBV6-6 and TRBJ2-2, with D hard to call. The length of the CDR3 is 13 residues. Germline V lookup: CDR1 MNHNY, CDR2 SVGAGI (reference sequence). With 6 bases removed from V and 3 bases from J, the gap between germline ends came to 8 bases. CDR3 in amino acids: CASRLDDTGELFF. The DNA of the CDR3 is TGTGCCAGCAGGCTAGATGACACCGGGGAGCTGTTTTTT.

This clonotype was detected ten times or more. This chain links TRBV20-1 with TRBJ2-3, with D possibly matching TRBD2 (5 bases). The germline CDR1 and CDR2 sequences are DFQATT and SNEGSKA (reference sequence). The CDR3 runs to 13 residues. Trimming removed 3 bases at V and 7 bases at J, with 14 bases between. The CDR3 reads CSARLGVGYTQYF. DNA for the CDR3: TGCAGTGCTAGGCTCGGGGTTGGATATACGCAGTATTTT.

Relative to its sample, this clonotype is medium-sized. The rearrangement joins TRBV7-9 to TRBJ2-1, with 11 bases identical to TRBD2. CDR1 is SEHNR, CDR2 FQNEAQ, per germline (reference sequence). V gave up 1 base and J gave up 11 bases; unmatched junction bases: 7. This CDR3 is 15 amino acids long. Written as DNA, the CDR3 is TGTGCCAGCAGCTTAGTACTAGCGGGGGCATACAAGCAGTTCTTC. Translation: CASSLVLAGAYKQFF.

This clonotype is medium-sized in the sample. V gene TRBV7-6 combines with J gene TRBJ2-3; D gene unclear. Germline V gene data show CDR1 as SGHVS and CDR2 as FNYEAQ. V was trimmed by 2 bases and J by 5 bases, leaving 8 bases between them. The CDR3 is 13 residues long. CDR3 nucleotide sequence: TGTGCCAGCAGCTTAAGTTTGGGAGATACGCAGTATTTT. The encoded protein is CASSLSLGDTQYF.